These 16 T cell receptor beta chains came from one sample sequenced in a study of cytomegalovirus exposure and HLA in healthy donors (dated by TCRdb to the late 2010s). Library generation was performed with the immunoSEQ multiplex PCR assay. For the multiplex PCR, a mixture combining 60 forward primers for TCR Vbeta segments and 13 reverse primers for TCR Jbeta segments was used. Drawn from immuneACCESS, this table holds only the in-frame rearrangements with V and J called that TCRdb kept. Clones are partly lost; checked studies trace under half to an unresolved V gene and leave the rest unexplained. This sample is represented by over 50,000 clones; over 55% of them were singletons. In total, the top ten clones hold over 30% of the sample. What was sequenced was PBMCs. The source is a man in his forties or fifties in good health and CMV-seropositive.

The genes are TRBV6-1 and TRBJ2-7; 8 bases match TRBD2. The V gene's germline CDR1 is MNHNS and CDR2 SASEGT. This CDR3 spans 11 amino acids. Trimming took 5 bases from V and 11 from J; bases not matched to a gene: 5. Here the CDR3 reads CASSRGGVEYF. The CDR3 region has the DNA TGTGCCAGCAGTCGGGGGGGTGTCGAGTACTTC.

This clone has a handful of counts. This rearrangement joins TRBV6-6 to TRBJ1-1; D is perhaps TRBD1 (6 bases). This CDR3 comprises 15 residues. Trimming stripped 4 bases from V and 1 base from J, with 13 bases between. Per germline, CDR1 MNHNY and CDR2 SVGAGI (reference sequence). The CDR3 DNA is TGTGCCAGCAGTTTCACCTTACAGGGGAACACTGAAGCTTTCTTT. This sequence encodes CASSFTLQGNTEAFF.

V is TRBV7-9 and J is TRBJ1-2; 8 bases align to TRBD1. Germline CDR1 reads SEHNR; CDR2 reads FQNEAQ (reference sequence). With 5 bases clipped from V and 4 bases from J, the junction kept 15 bases outside the gene matches. The CDR3 consists of 17 residues. The CDR3 DNA reads as TGTGCCAGCAGCCTCCGACAGGGGCCTTTTTCATTCTATGGCTACACCTTC. Translating it yields CASSLRQGPFSFYGYTF.

The CDR3 protein is CASSPPPLLAARGADTQYF. DNA of the CDR3: TGTGCCAGCTCACCACCACCTTTATTGGCGGCCCGGGGGGCAGATACGCAGTATTTT. V is TRBV18 and J is TRBJ2-3, with TRBD2 matching over 7 bases. CDR1 is KGHSH and CDR2 is LQKENI in the germline V gene. V shed 0 bases, J shed 4 bases, and the junction held 16 bases outside the gene matches. The length of the CDR3 is 19 residues.

This chain uses TRBV5-4 with TRBJ2-5; 8 bases are shared with TRBD1. Germline CDR1 and CDR2: SGHNT and YYREEE (reference sequence). The CDR3 runs 16 residues. V lost 5 bases to trimming and J lost 7 bases; unmatched junction nucleotides: 16. This CDR3 reads CASRNRHGQGRGTQYF. CDR3 bases: TGTGCCAGCAGGAACAGACACGGACAGGGAAGGGGGACCCAGTACTTC.

The chain uses TRBV19 and TRBJ2-5; D is unclear. Germline CDR1 is LNHDA and CDR2 is SQIVND (reference sequence). V was shortened by 3 bases and J by 1 base, with 6 bases between the two germline ends. The CDR3 length is 13 residues. The chain's CDR3 is CASSIEAQETQYF. Written as DNA, the CDR3 is TGTGCCAGTAGTATTGAGGCCCAAGAGACCCAGTACTTC.

This clone was counted only a few times. The chain is built from TRBV7-9 and TRBJ2-2; unclear D gene. The CDR3 sequence is 16 residues long. V was cut by 1 base and J by 7 bases, with 16 bases left in between. The germline gives CDR1 SEHNR, CDR2 FQNEAQ (reference sequence). The CDR3 DNA follows: TGTGCCAGCAGCTTAGTTCTGGTGGTAAACGGCGGGGAGCTGTTTTTT. It specifies CASSLVLVVNGGELFF.

CDR3 DNA: TGCAGCGCGGAGGGAGACACTGAAGCTTTCTTT. It codes for CSAEGDTEAFF. This sequence joins TRBV20-1 and TRBJ1-1; D remains unclear. The CDR3 totals 11 residues. Germline CDR1 is DFQATT and CDR2 is SNEGSKA (reference sequence).

The chain combines TRBV6-6 with TRBJ2-2; D is uncertain. CDR1 is MNHNY, CDR2 SVGAGI, per germline (reference sequence). V was cut by 6 bases and J by 3 bases, with 11 bases left in between. This CDR3 has 14 residues. CDR3 protein: CASRRFQDTGELFF. CDR3 bases: TGTGCCAGCAGACGATTCCAGGACACCGGGGAGCTGTTTTTT.

The V gene is TRBV30, the J gene TRBJ1-3; D is unclear. The V gene's germline CDR1 is GTSNPN and CDR2 SVGIG (reference sequence). Between the trimmed V and J ends, which lost 4 bases and 0 bases, there was a span of 10 bases. The CDR3 is made up of 14 amino acids. The CDR3 DNA sequence: TGTGCCTGGAAGCCGTCGAGCTCTGGAAACACCATATATTTT. This codes for CAWKPSSSGNTIYF. Complete variable domain (other parts from reference TRBV30 and TRBJ1-3): SQTIHQWPATLVQPVGSPLSLECTVEGTSNPNLYWYRQAAGRGLQLLFYSVGIGQISSEVPQNLSASRPQDRQFILSSKKLLLSDSGFYLCAWKPSSSGNTIYFGEGSWLTVV.

This chain uses TRBV5-4 with TRBJ2-2; 11 bases line up with TRBD2. The CDR3 is 15 amino acids. Trimming cost V 4 bases and J 5 bases; bases outside gene matches: 4. Germline V CDR1 and CDR2: SGHNT, YYREEE (reference sequence). DNA for the CDR3: TGTGCCAGCAGCCCACTAGCGGGGGATACCGGGGAGCTGTTTTTT. Protein product: CASSPLAGDTGELFF.

The V and J genes are TRBV2 and TRBJ2-7, with 10 positions matching TRBD1. This CDR3 is 13 amino acids long. The germline gives CDR1 SNHLY, CDR2 FYNNEI. V shed 7 bases, J shed 5 bases, and the junction held 5 bases outside the gene matches. The DNA of the CDR3 is TGTGCCAGCAACAGACAGGGGGCGCACGAGCAGTACTTC. Protein: CASNRQGAHEQYF. Supplemented by reference TRBV2 and TRBJ2-7, the full variable domain reads EPEVTQTPSHQVTQMGQEVILRCVPISNHLYFYWYRQILGQKVEFLVSFYNNEISEKSEIFDDQFSVERPDGSNFTLKIRSTKLEDSAMYFCASNRQGAHEQYFGPGTRLTVT.

The chain has TRBV18 and TRBJ1-2; 7 nucleotides match TRBD1. V dropped 4 bases and J dropped 6; count of bases not matched to a gene: 8. The CDR3 runs to 14 residues. Looked up from germline, CDR1 is KGHSH and CDR2 is LQKENI. The CDR3 spells CASSRSGQADGYTF. Here the CDR3 DNA reads TGTGCCAGCTCACGTTCTGGACAGGCGGATGGCTACACCTTC.

The chain employs TRBV4-1 and TRBJ2-5; 11 nucleotides match TRBD2. Per the germline V gene, CDR1 is MGHRA and CDR2 is YSYEKL. The J segment lost 0 bases and the V segment lost 2 bases, leaving 5 bases of the junction unmatched. The CDR3 extends over 17 amino acids. The CDR3 bases are TGCGCCAGCAGCCAAAGGGGGGGACTAGCGGACCAAGAGACCCAGTACTTC. Amino acid sequence: CASSQRGGLADQETQYF.

The rearrangement uses TRBV5-6 and TRBJ2-3, with 7 bases lining up with TRBD1. The CDR3 length is 16 residues. Germline V gene lookup returns CDR1 SGHDT and CDR2 YYEEEE. V dropped 4 bases and J dropped 4; count of bases not matched to a gene: 12. In nucleotides, the CDR3 is TGTGCCAGCAGCGGGCTAACAGGGGCGACTGCAGATACGCAGTATTTT. It translates to CASSGLTGATADTQYF.

J is TRBJ2-1 and V is TRBV5-1; a weak D match, TRBD2 (5 bases). The CDR3 extends over 14 amino acids. The germline V gene has CDR1 SGHRS and CDR2 YFSETQ. V lost 4 bases and J 6 bases, leaving 14 bases between the germline ends. In nucleotides, the CDR3 is TGCGCCAGCAGCATCCGGGGTACAGTCAATGAGCAGTTCTTC. It codes for CASSIRGTVNEQFF.